Listed below are T cell receptor beta chains from one sample, sequenced in a study of regulatory T cells in long-lasting Graves disease. TCRdb re-derived calls from the multiplex PCR reads in MiXCR, one entry per CDR3 protein. The sample consists of a few hundred thousand distinct CDR3 sequences, approximately 15% of them appearing once. The same sample was also studied in work on T cells in Graves' hyperthyroidism and ophthalmopathy.

This specimen was peripheral blood mononuclear cells (PBMCs), taken at new diagnosis, from a patient treated with antithyroid drugs. These receptors were taken from a man aged 35-49 years with Graves disease. CDR3s include the opening cysteine and the closing phenylalanine or tryptophan. The D gene is left open where the match is weak. Not every row has a clone size; where given, it reads once, few, many or a size class.

CASSPSIQSNTDTQYF	TGTGCCAGCAGCCCTTCTATCCAGAGCAACACAGATACGCAGTATTTT	NA	TRBJ2-3	NA	TRBV12-3/TRBV12-4
CASSPGGGSGEKLFF	TGTGCCAGCAGTCCCGGGGGGGGGTCCGGTGAAAAACTGTTTTTT	NA	TRBJ1-4	NA	TRBV28
CASSKGPQDYGYTF	TGTGCCAGCAGCAAGGGACCGCAGGACTATGGCTACACCTTC	NA	TRBJ1-2	many	TRBV7-6
CSAGFSGHQETQYF	TGCAGTGCCGGATTCTCGGGGCACCAAGAGACCCAGTACTTC	NA	TRBJ2-5	many	TRBV20-1
CASSFSGGVGETQYF	TGTGCCAGCAGCTTTAGCGGGGGGGTGGGGGAGACCCAGTACTTC	TRBD2	TRBJ2-5	NA	TRBV7-3
CSAREGGGLSNQPQHF	TGCAGTGCTAGAGAGGGGGGGGGATTGAGCAATCAGCCCCAGCATTTT	NA	TRBJ1-5	many	TRBV20-1
CAWSVSRTGAQHF	TGTGCCTGGAGTGTATCCCGCACGGGGGCCCAGCATTTT	NA	TRBJ1-5	many	TRBV30
CASSFPGSINEQFF	TGCGCCAGCAGCTTTCCAGGGTCGATCAATGAGCAGTTCTTC	NA	TRBJ2-1	NA	TRBV5-1
CASSPRQGAIEQFF	TGTGCCAGCAGCCCTCGACAGGGTGCGATTGAGCAGTTCTTC	TRBD1	TRBJ2-1	NA	TRBV7-3
CASSLHRVTSYEQYF	TGTGCCAGCAGTTTACACAGGGTAACCTCCTACGAGCAGTACTTC	NA	TRBJ2-7	many	TRBV28
CASSFKGQGLNEQYF	TGTGCCAGCAGTTTTAAGGGACAGGGTTTGAACGAGCAGTACTTC	TRBD1	TRBJ2-7	NA	TRBV27
CAWSGQREAFF	TGTGCCTGGAGTGGACAGCGTGAAGCTTTCTTT	NA	TRBJ1-1	NA	TRBV30
CASSVDRAREQYF	TGTGCCAGCAGTGTGGACAGGGCCCGCGAGCAGTACTTC	TRBD1	TRBJ2-7	NA	TRBV12-3/TRBV12-4
CAWTRTGELFF	TGTGCCTGGACGCGAACCGGGGAGCTGTTTTTT	NA	TRBJ2-2	many	TRBV30
CASSIQGAGGETQYF	TGTGCCAGCAGCATACAGGGGGCGGGGGGAGAGACCCAGTACTTC	NA	TRBJ2-5	NA	TRBV7-2
CASSPPEGTVYEQYF	TGTGCCAGCTCACCACCGGAGGGGACAGTCTACGAGCAGTACTTC	NA	TRBJ2-7	many	TRBV18
CASSLRGRYGYTF	TGTGCCAGCAGTTTAAGGGGACGATATGGCTACACCTTC	NA	TRBJ1-2	many	TRBV28
CSAAGTGDHEQYF	TGCAGCGCTGCCGGGACAGGGGACCACGAGCAGTACTTC	TRBD1	TRBJ2-7	NA	TRBV29-1
CASSQVGTGYGYTF	TGTGCCAGCAGCCAAGTAGGGACAGGCTATGGCTACACCTTC	TRBD1	TRBJ1-2	few	TRBV4-2
CATSDAKGQGRQPQHF	TGTGCCACCAGTGATGCGAAGGGACAGGGCCGTCAGCCCCAGCATTTT	TRBD1	TRBJ1-5	many	TRBV24-1
CASSPKRSLYEQYF	TGTGCCAGCAGTCCTAAGAGATCGCTCTACGAGCAGTACTTC	NA	TRBJ2-7	NA	TRBV7-9
CASSVAGSFYGYTF	TGTGCCAGCAGTGTTGCGGGGTCTTTTTATGGCTACACCTTC	NA	TRBJ1-2	many	TRBV2
CASSIGTGGYEQYF	TGTGCTAGCAGCATCGGGACAGGCGGGTACGAGCAGTACTTC	TRBD1	TRBJ2-7	NA	TRBV7-7
CATRQDRSNTGELFF	TGTGCCACCAGACAGGACCGGTCGAACACCGGGGAGCTGTTTTTT	NA	TRBJ2-2	NA	TRBV15
CSVEEFRGGNGYTF	TGCAGCGTTGAAGAATTCAGGGGGGGTAATGGCTACACCTTC	TRBD1	TRBJ1-2	NA	TRBV29-1
CASSRDGGDEQYF	TGTGCCAGCAGTCGGGACGGGGGGGACGAGCAGTACTTC	TRBD2	TRBJ2-7	many	TRBV27
CASSPGQGEDGYTF	TGTGCCAGCAGTCCGGGACAGGGTGAAGATGGCTACACCTTC	TRBD1	TRBJ1-2	many	TRBV28
CASSAGISYEQYF	TGCGCCAGCAGTGCAGGAATCTCCTACGAGCAGTACTTC	NA	TRBJ2-7	NA	TRBV5-1
CASSPPGQGNGELFF	TGTGCCAGCTCACCACCGGGACAGGGGAACGGGGAGCTGTTTTTT	TRBD1	TRBJ2-2	few	TRBV18
CASSLAGGVSGANVLTF	TGCGCCAGCAGCTTGGCCGGCGGAGTCTCTGGGGCCAACGTCCTGACTTTC	NA	TRBJ2-6	NA	TRBV5-1
CASSQPARADTQYF	TGTGCCAGCAGCCAACCAGCCAGGGCAGATACGCAGTATTTT	NA	TRBJ2-3	many	TRBV28
CASSWTNTDTQYF	TGTGCCAGCAGCTGGACAAACACAGATACGCAGTATTTT	NA	TRBJ2-3	NA	TRBV5-6
CASSFAGLGLNEKLFF	TGTGCCAGCAGTTTTGCCGGTTTGGGACTTAATGAAAAACTGTTTTTT	NA	TRBJ1-4	many	TRBV6-5
CASSSRLRGKKTYEQYF	TGTGCCAGCAGCTCACGTCTGAGGGGAAAAAAGACCTACGAGCAGTACTTC	NA	TRBJ2-7	many	TRBV7-9
CASSFSAGQGIGNQPQHF	TGTGCCAGTAGTTTCTCCGCCGGACAGGGGATTGGCAATCAGCCCCAGCATTTT	TRBD1	TRBJ1-5	many	TRBV19
CSASPFNREMQETQYF	TGCAGTGCTAGCCCCTTTAACAGGGAGATGCAAGAGACCCAGTACTTC	NA	TRBJ2-5	few	TRBV20-1
CSVEEGARGNQPQHF	TGCAGCGTCGAGGAGGGGGCGCGGGGCAATCAGCCCCAGCATTTT	TRBD1	TRBJ1-5	few	TRBV29-1
CASSQGQLLTGELFF	TGTGCCAGCAGCCAAGGACAGTTACTCACCGGGGAGCTGTTTTTT	NA	TRBJ2-2	once	TRBV9
CASSSGLAGNEQFF	TGTGCCAGCAGCTCCGGACTAGCGGGGAATGAGCAGTTCTTC	TRBD2	TRBJ2-1	NA	TRBV13
CASSSQGNEGYTF	TGTGCCAGCAGTTCCCAGGGTAACGAGGGCTACACCTTC	NA	TRBJ1-2	NA	TRBV6-5
CASSPPTGWRGYTF	TGTGCCAGCAGCCCTCCGACAGGGTGGCGTGGCTACACCTTC	TRBD1	TRBJ1-2	few	TRBV5-6
CSARDPSGGGQPQHF	TGCAGTGCTAGAGATCCTTCCGGGGGCGGTCAGCCCCAGCATTTT	NA	TRBJ1-5	many	TRBV20-1
CSSTEMVGVYSNQPQHF	TGCAGTTCGACCGAGATGGTCGGGGTGTATAGCAATCAGCCCCAGCATTTT	NA	TRBJ1-5	many	TRBV20-1
CASSVDGTSGSHEQYF	TGTGCCAGCAGCGTAGACGGGACTAGCGGGTCCCACGAGCAGTACTTC	TRBD2	TRBJ2-7	NA	TRBV9
CASSQAGSGGRGGRNNEQFF	TGCGCCAGCAGCCAAGCGGGTAGCGGGGGGCGAGGGGGTCGGAACAATGAGCAGTTCTTC	TRBD2	TRBJ2-1	few	TRBV4-1
CAGSAVLAVWGTDTQYF	TGTGCCGGCAGTGCTGTGCTAGCAGTGTGGGGCACAGATACGCAGTATTTT	NA	TRBJ2-3	many	TRBV2
CATSDPKVGLQETQYF	TGTGCCACCAGTGATCCGAAAGTAGGCCTCCAAGAGACCCAGTACTTC	NA	TRBJ2-5	NA	TRBV24-1
CASSPTGGHNEQFF	TGTGCCAGCAGCCCGACAGGGGGTCACAATGAGCAGTTCTTC	TRBD1	TRBJ2-1	few	TRBV7-2
CASSSGAVGNSPLHF	TGTGCCAGCAGTTCGGGGGCGGTGGGTAATTCACCCCTCCACTTT	NA	TRBJ1-6	many	TRBV28
CASSQGLYNSPLHF	TGTGCCAGCTCACAAGGCCTCTATAATTCACCCCTCCACTTT	NA	TRBJ1-6	NA	TRBV18
CASSDSNPTEALF	TGTGCCAGCAGTGACAGTAATCCCACTGAAGCTCTCTTT	NA	TRBJ1-1	NA	TRBV6-1
CATSSQGPRLVSNTGELFF	TGTGCCACCAGCAGTCAGGGGCCCCGCCTAGTTTCGAACACCGGGGAGCTGTTTTTT	NA	TRBJ2-2	few	TRBV15
CASSLPPTGYEKLFF	TGTGCCAGCAGCTTACCACCGACAGGGTATGAAAAACTGTTTTTT	TRBD1	TRBJ1-4	few	TRBV7-9
CASSVEGKYNEQFF	TGTGCCAGCAGCGTAGAAGGGAAATACAATGAGCAGTTCTTC	NA	TRBJ2-1	NA	TRBV9
CASSEVTGNGYTF	TGTGCCAGCAGTGAAGTGACAGGAAACGGCTACACCTTC	NA	TRBJ1-2	NA	TRBV6-1
CSASGWRGDRVNGEQYF	TGCAGTGCTAGTGGTTGGCGCGGGGACAGGGTAAACGGCGAGCAGTACTTC	TRBD1	TRBJ2-7	NA	TRBV20-1
CSAYDRSTDTQYF	TGCAGTGCGTACGACAGGAGCACAGATACGCAGTATTTT	NA	TRBJ2-3	NA	TRBV20-1
CACNRGPGKTQYF	TGTGCCTGCAACCGGGGCCCGGGAAAGACCCAGTACTTC	NA	TRBJ2-5	many	TRBV30
CASSVKGKQFF	TGTGCCAGCAGTGTGAAGGGGAAGCAGTTCTTC	NA	TRBJ2-1	many	TRBV2
CASSLFEGRGGYTF	TGTGCCAGCAGTTTATTCGAGGGCCGAGGTGGCTACACCTTC	NA	TRBJ1-2	many	TRBV28